A selection of T cell receptor beta chains follows, all from one sample in a study of vaccination and CD4 T cells after COVID-19. MiXCR was run by TCRdb on the PCR reads, yielding one entry per CDR3 protein. The sample has around 13,000 distinct CDR3 sequences; 52% are singletons. For these receptors, no antigen is known. The sample taken for sequencing was CD4+ T cells from blood, cultured in vitro. The receptors shown here come from a human donor who had recovered from COVID-19. Both conserved end residues are part of each CDR3. The D gene is left open where the match is weak.

CAIRGSTGVDSGANVLTF	TRBD1	18	TRBV10-3	TRBJ2-6
CASSFMDEKLFF	-	12	TRBV11-2	TRBJ1-4
CASRTSGREGGELFF	TRBD2	15	TRBV6-1	TRBJ2-2
CSAPLVLRVNTEAFF	-	15	TRBV20-1	TRBJ1-1
CASSPRGIWANVLTF	TRBD1	15	TRBV12-3/TRBV12-4	TRBJ2-6
CASSLTSGRGGYEQYF	TRBD2	16	TRBV7-2	TRBJ2-7
CASSERAWTSGFSWYQETQYF	TRBD2	21	TRBV6-1	TRBJ2-5
CSASLRDNNSPLHF	-	14	TRBV20-1	TRBJ1-6
CASNPRSGNEKLFF	-	14	TRBV6-7	TRBJ1-4
CASSFMGADTQYF	-	13	TRBV7-9	TRBJ2-3
CASGGASNTGELFF	TRBD2	14	TRBV30	TRBJ2-2
CASSLGTHTGELFF	-	14	TRBV10-1	TRBJ2-2
CASSPGTGGNYEQFF	TRBD1	15	TRBV6-1	TRBJ2-1
CASSLFGTGPYEQYF	TRBD1	15	TRBV5-1	TRBJ2-7
CASSRTTGTDTQYF	-	14	TRBV28	TRBJ2-3